The 30 T cell receptor beta chains below were found in one sample sequenced in a study of identical twins. TCRdb recomputed calls from the 5' RACE reads with MiXCR, one row per CDR3 protein. In the table there are about 250,000 distinct CDR3 sequences, approximately 8.6% of which are singletons. The same data also contributed to another study, on yellow fever vaccine responses in identical twins.

The sequenced sample consisted of CD8+ T cells sorted from blood. Every receptor here comes from a woman in her late teens or twenties in good health.

There are many counts of this clonotype. The chain couples TRBV14 to TRBJ2-7, with D maybe TRBD2 (6 bases). CDR1 is SGHDN and CDR2 is FVKESK in the germline V gene. This CDR3 contains 13 residues. Between the trimmed V and J ends, which lost 6 bases and 2 bases, there was a span of 11 bases. Written as DNA, the CDR3 is TGTGCCAGCAGAAAGTCGGGGGCCTACGAGCAGTACTTC. The encoded protein is CASRKSGAYEQYF.

This clonotype was counted only a few times. This chain uses TRBV7-8 with TRBJ2-3; 7 nucleotides align to TRBD1. Losses at the gene ends were 10 bases for V and 2 bases for J; bases not matched to a gene: 9. The CDR3 sequence is 14 residues long. Germline-derived CDR1 and CDR2 are SGHVS and FQNEAQ. This CDR3 is CATTRDRVTDTQYF. CDR3 bases: TGTGCCACCACCCGAGACAGGGTCACAGATACGCAGTATTTT.

This clonotype was recorded at least ten times. The chain uses TRBV6-1 and TRBJ2-6; unclear D gene. Germline CDR1 reads MNHNS; CDR2 reads SASEGT. V lost 3 bases to trimming and J lost 0 bases, with 6 bases between them. The length of the CDR3 is 15 residues. CDR3 in DNA: TGTGCCAGCAGTGATTCGGTCTCTGGGGCCAACGTCCTGACTTTC. Translation: CASSDSVSGANVLTF.

The rearrangement uses TRBV11-2 and TRBJ2-1; TRBD1 might be the D (5 bases). Between the trimmed V and J ends, which lost 3 bases and 6 bases, there was a span of 33 bases. This CDR3 is 21 amino acids long. Germline lookup yields CDR1 SGHAT and CDR2 FQNNGV. The CDR3: CASSFYKSMWGGQGTFNEQFF. The CDR3 nucleotides read TGTGCCAGCAGCTTCTATAAGTCAATGTGGGGTGGCCAGGGAACCTTCAATGAGCAGTTCTTC. The full variable domain, completed using reference TRBV11-2 and TRBJ2-1, is EAGVAQSPRYKIIEKRQSVAFWCNPISGHATLYWYQQILGQGPKLLIQFQNNGVVDDSQLPKDRFSAERLKGVDSTLKIQPAKLEDSAVYLCASSFYKSMWGGQGTFNEQFFGPGTRLTVL.

The V and J genes are TRBV29-1 and TRBJ1-1; D perhaps matches TRBD1 (6 bases). Looked up from germline, CDR1 is SQVTM and CDR2 is ANQGSEA. V lost 4 bases and J lost 3, with 12 bases in between. The CDR3 sequence is 13 residues long. The CDR3 reads CSVGRGADTEAFF. The CDR3 nucleotides read TGCAGCGTTGGGCGGGGGGCCGACACTGAAGCTTTCTTT. The whole variable domain, remainder taken from reference TRBV29-1 and TRBJ1-1, is SAVISQKPSRDICQRGTSLTIQCQVDSQVTMMFWYRQQPGQSLTLIATANQGSEATYESGFVIDKFPISRPNLTFSTLTVSNMSPEDSSIYLCSVGRGADTEAFFGQGTRLTVV.

This clonotype was found many times. The chain couples TRBV29-1 to TRBJ2-7, with no clear D. V lost 0 bases and J lost 1, with 1 base in between. From germline, CDR1 is SQVTM and CDR2 ANQGSEA. The CDR3 is 11 amino acids. CDR3 sequence: CSVEDSYEQYF. CDR3 in DNA: TGCAGCGTTGAAGATTCCTACGAGCAGTACTTC.

This clonotype was counted only a few times. V gene TRBV7-9 combines with J gene TRBJ2-7; the match to TRBD1 covers 11 bases. CDR1 is SEHNR and CDR2 is FQNEAQ in the germline V gene (reference sequence). The CDR3 spans 16 residues. V shed 1 base, J shed 2 bases, and the junction held 4 bases outside the gene matches. CDR3 sequence reads: CASSLEDRGPPYEQYF. DNA for the CDR3: TGTGCCAGCAGCTTAGAGGACAGGGGGCCACCCTACGAGCAGTACTTC.

This clonotype occurred a few times. The CDR3 DNA reads TGTGCCACCAGCATAGGTGAGACGCCTTTCTTT. It codes for CATSIGETPFF. The rearrangement joins TRBV15 to TRBJ1-1; D gene unclear. This CDR3 is built from 11 residues. Per the germline V gene, CDR1 is LNHNV and CDR2 is YYDKDF (reference sequence). Trimming removed 4 bases at V and 12 bases at J, with 12 bases between.

This clonotype was counted between two and nine times. The genes are TRBV25-1 and TRBJ2-3; D call uncertain. Germline loops: CDR1 MGHDK, CDR2 SYGVNS. The CDR3 is made up of 16 amino acids. Trimming took off 0 bases at V and 0 bases at J, with 10 bases between the two ends. The CDR3 coding sequence is TGTGCCAGCAGTGAATATGTCCTAGGGAGCACAGATACGCAGTATTTT. It specifies CASSEYVLGSTDTQYF.

The rearrangement links TRBV7-2 to TRBJ2-7; 11 bases fit TRBD2. Germline-derived CDR1 and CDR2 are SGHTA and FQGNSA. Trimming took 2 bases from V and 6 from J; bases not matched to a gene: 6. The CDR3 consists of 15 residues. CDR3 in amino acids: CASSLLLAGESEQYF. CDR3 sequence (DNA): TGTGCCAGCAGCTTACTACTAGCGGGAGAGTCCGAGCAGTACTTC.

This clonotype is labeled medium-sized. The chain recombines TRBV6-1 with TRBJ2-2; D may correspond to TRBD1 or TRBD2 (6 bases each). The V gene's germline CDR1 is MNHNS and CDR2 SASEGT. The V and J ends lost 3 bases and 4 bases respectively, with 12 bases between them. This CDR3 contains 15 residues. CDR3 DNA: TGTGCCAGCAGTGACAGGGGAGGAAGCACCGGGGAGCTGTTTTTT. This translates into CASSDRGGSTGELFF.

The chain carries TRBV6-5 and TRBJ1-1, with D possibly matching TRBD1 (5 bases). The germline V gene has CDR1 MNHEY and CDR2 SVGAGI. The CDR3 runs to 15 residues. Trimming removed 4 bases at V and 4 bases at J, with 16 bases between. DNA of the CDR3: TGTGCCAGCAGTTCCCGGACAAGTCTCCGCACTGAAGCTTTCTTT. Translation: CASSSRTSLRTEAFF.

The V gene is TRBV7-2, the J gene TRBJ2-7, with 10 bases lining up with TRBD2. Germline CDR1 reads SGHTA; CDR2 reads FQGNSA. Trimming took 5 bases from V and 2 from J; bases not matched to a gene: 6. The CDR3 extends over 15 amino acids. CDR3 amino acids: CASSIQAGGTYEQYF. The CDR3 DNA follows: TGTGCCAGCAGCATTCAAGCGGGAGGGACCTACGAGCAGTACTTC.

This clonotype was observed a few times. The CDR3 coding sequence is TGTGCCACCAGTGGCCCCGGACAGGGCTCGCAGTATTTT. Its translation is CATSGPGQGSQYF. The rearrangement links TRBV24-1 to TRBJ2-3; the match to TRBD1 covers 8 bases. This CDR3 is 13 amino acids long. V gave up 5 bases and J gave up 10 bases; unmatched junction bases: 7. The V gene's germline CDR1 is KGHDR and CDR2 SFDVKD.

This clonotype was counted many times. This rearrangement joins TRBV4-1 to TRBJ2-5, with 12 bases that match TRBD2. The length of the CDR3 is 16 residues. Germline assignment: CDR1 MGHRA and CDR2 YSYEKL. V was clipped by 2 bases and J by 5 bases; unmatched bases: 6. CDR3: CASSQRLAGESETQYF. Written as DNA, the CDR3 is TGCGCCAGCAGCCAACGACTAGCGGGAGAGTCGGAGACCCAGTACTTC.

This clonotype was detected a few times. The chain carries TRBV5-6 and TRBJ2-7; D call uncertain. Germline V CDR1 and CDR2: SGHDT, YYEEEE. V lost 2 bases, J lost 3 bases, and 9 bases lay in between. The CDR3 has 13 residues. CDR3 coding DNA: TGTGCCAGCAGCTTCTCTTCCCACTACGAGCAGTACTTC. Translated: CASSFSSHYEQYF.

This clonotype was found many times. The chain carries TRBV7-9 and TRBJ2-1, with 7 bases lining up with TRBD1. V lost 4 bases to trimming and J lost 8 bases; unmatched junction nucleotides: 14. The CDR3 contains 16 residues. CDR1 and CDR2 (germline): SEHNR, FQNEAQ (reference sequence). In DNA form, the CDR3 reads TGTGCCAGCAGCTCCCCGGGACAGAGGGTTTCCGATGAGCAGTTCTTC. It encodes CASSSPGQRVSDEQFF.

This clonotype has just a few counts. This chain joins TRBV24-1 and TRBJ2-1; 8 bases fit TRBD1. This CDR3 region has 18 residues. Germline V gives CDR1 KGHDR, CDR2 SFDVKD. The ends lost 3 bases at V and 4 bases at J; junction bases unmatched: 13. The CDR3 DNA is TGTGCCACCAGTGATACTGGACAGGGAGTCCACTATTACAATGAGCAGTTCTTC. Its translation: CATSDTGQGVHYYNEQFF.

This chain links TRBV9 with TRBJ1-1, with 8 bases lining up with TRBD1. Germline loops: CDR1 SGDLS, CDR2 YYNGEE. The V gene end was trimmed by 2 bases and the J gene end by 1 base; junction bases not matched to a gene: 1. The CDR3 length is 14 residues. CDR3 amino acids: CASSVRGRNTEAFF. CDR3 coding DNA: TGTGCCAGCAGCGTCAGGGGGCGGAACACTGAAGCTTTCTTT.

This clonotype was observed many times. At one boundary the junction diverges from the germline segment, which might be a read error. The rearrangement links TRBV6-1 to TRBJ2-5, with D unclear. The CDR3 extends over 14 amino acids. The germline V gene has CDR1 MNHNS and CDR2 SASEGT. This CDR3 is CASTLWGERETQYF. In DNA, the CDR3 is TGCGCCAGCACTCTCTGGGGTGAACGAGAGACCCAGTACTTC.

This chain joins TRBV2 and TRBJ2-1; TRBD1 matches at 9 bases. Germline CDR1 is SNHLY and CDR2 is FYNNEI. V was clipped by 2 bases and J by 5 bases; unmatched bases: 4. The CDR3 is 15 amino acids. The CDR3 loop reads CASSETGTGNNEQFF. The DNA of the CDR3 is TGTGCCAGCAGTGAAACCGGGACAGGGAACAATGAGCAGTTCTTC.

The sample holds many counts of this clonotype. The chain links TRBV29-1 to TRBJ2-1, with TRBD2 identical over 16 bases. Germline CDR1 SQVTM, CDR2 ANQGSEA. The V segment lost 3 bases and the J segment 1 base; nucleotides outside the gene matches: 3. This CDR3 spans 17 amino acids. CDR3 nucleotide sequence: TGCAGCGTTGAGGGACTAGCGGGAGGGTGGTCCTACAATGAGCAGTTCTTC. Translated, it gives CSVEGLAGGWSYNEQFF.

This clonotype was recorded many times. The rearrangement links TRBV15 to TRBJ2-7, with no clear D. The CDR3 contains 12 residues. Deletions cut 0 bases from V and 3 bases from J, with 3 bases between. The V gene's germline CDR1 is LNHNV and CDR2 YYDKDF (reference sequence). The CDR3 sequence is CATSRDRYEQYF. CDR3 nucleotide sequence: TGTGCCACCAGCAGAGATCGCTACGAGCAGTACTTC.

This clonotype has more than one count but fewer than ten. The J gene is TRBJ1-6, the V gene TRBV6-1; D unresolved. Germline CDR1 is MNHNS and CDR2 is SASEGT. The CDR3 is 13 amino acids. Trimming shortened V by 6 bases and J by 7 bases, and 10 bases separated the two germline ends. The CDR3 region has the DNA TGTGCCAGCAGACCAGACGGAAATTCACCCCTCCACTTT. Protein sequence: CASRPDGNSPLHF.

This clonotype was seen ten or more times. CDR3 sequence reads: CSVELSAVEQYF. The CDR3 DNA reads as TGCAGCGTTGAGCTCAGTGCGGTCGAGCAGTACTTC. The V call is TRBV29-1, the J call TRBJ2-7; D is ambiguous. Trimming stripped 3 bases from V and 6 bases from J, with 12 bases between. This CDR3 is built from 12 residues. Germline V gene sequence: CDR1 SQVTM, CDR2 ANQGSEA.

This clonotype was seen many times. The chain joins TRBV12-3 or TRBV12-4 to TRBJ2-7; 8 bases fit TRBD1. The CDR3 has 14 residues. With V trimmed by 3 bases and J by 5 bases, 6 bases remained unmatched. CDR3 in DNA: TGTGCCAGCAGTTTCGGGCAGGGGGCTGACGAGCAGTACTTC. Its protein is CASSFGQGADEQYF.

The chain is built from TRBV27 and TRBJ1-6; TRBD1 agrees at 8 bases. Trimming removed 5 bases from V and 10 bases from J; junction bases left unmatched: 7. The V gene's germline CDR1 is MNHEY and CDR2 SMNVEV (reference sequence). The CDR3 covers 14 residues. CDR3 region: CASSLRTGPSPLHF. As DNA, the CDR3 is TGTGCCAGCAGTCTGAGGACAGGGCCCTCACCCCTCCACTTT.

A word on this clonotype: A read error may explain this, as a much larger clone is one base away. V gene TRBV15 combines with J gene TRBJ2-1; tentatively, D is TRBD1 or TRBD2 (5 bases each). CDR1 LNHNV and CDR2 YYDKDF come from the germline V gene (reference sequence). CDR3 length: 20 amino acids. The CDR3 region is CATSRDDPQGREPSYNERFF. For the CDR3, the DNA is TGTGCCACCAGCAGAGATGACCCCCAGGGTAGGGAGCCCTCCTACAATGAGCGGTTCTTC.

This clonotype came up many times. The rearrangement links TRBV5-1 to TRBJ2-7; perhaps TRBD1 as D (6 bases). Germline CDR1 SGHRS, CDR2 YFSETQ. The CDR3 spans 12 residues. Trimming pared 3 bases from V and 5 bases from J, leaving 9 bases between. This CDR3 is CASSWNRDEQYF. The DNA of the CDR3 is TGCGCCAGCAGCTGGAACAGGGACGAGCAGTACTTC. Full variable domain (outside the CDR3, taken from reference TRBV5-1 and TRBJ2-7): KAGVTQTPRYLIKTRGQQVTLSCSPISGHRSVSWYQQTPGQGLQFLFEYFSETQRNKGNFPGRFSGRQFSNSRSEMNVSTLELGDSALYLCASSWNRDEQYFGPGTRLTVT.

This clonotype has more than one count but fewer than ten. The V and J genes are TRBV27 and TRBJ2-7; TRBD1 agrees at 7 bases. After removal of 2 bases from V and 2 bases from J, the junction contained 3 bases not matched to a gene. CDR1 is MNHEY and CDR2 is SMNVEV in the germline V gene (reference sequence). The CDR3 is made up of 14 amino acids. Written as DNA, the CDR3 is TGTGCCAGCAGTTTAGACAGGGATACCTACGAGCAGTACTTC. Translating gives CASSLDRDTYEQYF.